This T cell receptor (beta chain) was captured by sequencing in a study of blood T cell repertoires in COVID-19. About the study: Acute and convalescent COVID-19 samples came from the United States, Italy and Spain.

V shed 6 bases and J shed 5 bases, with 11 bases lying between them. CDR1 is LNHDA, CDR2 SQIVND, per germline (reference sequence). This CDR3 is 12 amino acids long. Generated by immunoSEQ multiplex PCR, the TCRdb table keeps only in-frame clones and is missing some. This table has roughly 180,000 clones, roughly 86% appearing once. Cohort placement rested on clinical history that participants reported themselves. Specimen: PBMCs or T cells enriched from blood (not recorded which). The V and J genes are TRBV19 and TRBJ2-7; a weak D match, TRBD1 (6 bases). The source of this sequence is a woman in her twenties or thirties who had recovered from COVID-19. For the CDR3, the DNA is TGTGCCAGTAGACCAGAGGGGGACGAGCAGTACTTC. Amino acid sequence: CASRPEGDEQYF.